These 20 T cell receptor beta chains were all obtained from the same sample, sequenced in a study of T cell repertoires in cytomegalovirus infection. Via MiXCR, TCRdb re-called the reads, giving one row per CDR3 protein. The data hold roughly 310,000 distinct CDR3 sequences, with about a sixth observed a single time. Sample: PBMCs. The origin of the receptors is a human donor in good health (CMV status not recorded). Some clones in this sample may be carry-over from other donors' samples.

Regarding this clonotype: This may stem from a read error, because a much larger clone lies one nucleotide away. The rearrangement joins TRBV7-8 to TRBJ1-2; D may be TRBD1 (5 bases). CDR3 length: 14 residues. Per germline, CDR1 SGHVS and CDR2 FQNEAQ. V shed 5 bases and J shed 4 bases, with 14 bases lying between them. The CDR3 DNA reads as TGTGCCAGCAGCCTCCGCTGGGGGAGCTATGGCTACACCTTC. As protein: CASSLRWGSYGYTF.

The chain uses TRBV20-1 and TRBJ1-1, with no clear D. Germline CDR1 DFQATT, CDR2 SNEGSKA (reference sequence). V shed 2 bases and J shed 5 bases, with 12 bases lying between them. The CDR3 has 13 residues. CDR3 sequence: CSARSGVRTEAFF. CDR3 coding DNA: TGCAGTGCTAGATCCGGAGTGAGGACTGAAGCTTTCTTT.

Comments on this clonotype: The junction departs from the called germline gene at one end, perhaps through a read error. This chain links TRBV20-1 with TRBJ2-7, with 9 bases identical to TRBD1. The CDR3 spans 16 residues. Germline loops: CDR1 DFQATT, CDR2 SNEGSKA (reference sequence). The CDR3 bases are TGCAGTACTAGAGAATTTGGACAGGGGAGGGCCAACGAGCAGTACTTC. This gives the protein CSTREFGQGRANEQYF.

This chain links TRBV20-1 with TRBJ1-4, with unresolved D. The CDR3 loop spans 14 amino acids. Germline V gene data show CDR1 as DFQATT and CDR2 as SNEGSKA (reference sequence). V was shortened by 3 bases and J by 0 bases, with 8 bases between the two germline ends. The CDR3 DNA follows: TGCAGTGCTAGCGCGACCTCAACTAATGAAAAACTGTTTTTT. Translated, it gives CSASATSTNEKLFF.

This clonotype appeared a few times. The V gene is TRBV20-1, the J gene TRBJ2-7, with D possibly TRBD2 on 6 matching bases. Germline V gene sequence: CDR1 DFQATT, CDR2 SNEGSKA (reference sequence). The CDR3 extends over 13 amino acids. CDR3 coding DNA: TGCAGCCTAACGGAGGGTAGCTCCTACGAGCAGTACTTC. Translation: CSLTEGSSYEQYF.

The chain has TRBV7-9 and TRBJ1-2, with D possibly TRBD1 on 5 matching bases. Germline-derived CDR1 and CDR2 are SEHNR and FQNEAQ (reference sequence). V lost 0 bases, J lost 6 bases, and 8 bases lay in between. This CDR3 is 13 amino acids long. The CDR3 loop reads CASSLARVNGYTF. The CDR3 bases are TGTGCCAGCAGCTTAGCCAGGGTGAATGGCTACACCTTC.

This chain uses TRBV14 with TRBJ2-1, with unresolved D. CDR3 size: 16 residues. Trimming pared 3 bases from V and 5 bases from J, leaving 17 bases between. The germline CDR1 and CDR2 sequences are SGHDN and FVKESK. This CDR3 reads CASSHLGAGVHNEQFF. Written as DNA, the CDR3 is TGTGCCAGCAGCCACCTTGGAGCAGGCGTCCACAATGAGCAGTTCTTC.

This clonotype was counted many times. The chain links TRBV7-6 to TRBJ2-1; D remains ambiguous. CDR3 size: 16 residues. CDR1 SGHVS and CDR2 FNYEAQ come from the germline V gene. Trimming stripped 1 base from V and 3 bases from J, with 13 bases between. This CDR3 reads CASSLGVTEVYNEQFF. CDR3 in DNA: TGTGCCAGCAGCTTAGGGGTCACAGAGGTCTACAATGAGCAGTTCTTC.

In its sample, this clonotype was seen a few times. The CDR3 DNA sequence: TGCGCCAGCAGGAGACAGCTGAACACCGGGGAGCTGTTTTTT. It encodes CASRRQLNTGELFF. This sequence joins TRBV4-1 and TRBJ2-2; the D gene is possibly TRBD1 (5 bases). The ends were cut back, 6 bases at V and 1 base at J, with 9 bases in the middle. This CDR3 is 14 amino acids long. Looked up from germline, CDR1 is MGHRA and CDR2 is YSYEKL.

This clonotype was detected only a few times. This sequence joins TRBV6-6 and TRBJ2-4; 8 bases line up with TRBD1. The V gene's germline CDR1 is MNHNY and CDR2 SVGAGI (reference sequence). Trimming cost V 2 bases and J 3 bases; bases outside gene matches: 6. The CDR3 is 16 residues long. The CDR3 nucleotides are TGTGCCAGCAGTTACGGGCAGGGGGCCGACAAAAACATTCAGTACTTC. Encoded protein: CASSYGQGADKNIQYF.

The gene calls are TRBV5-4 and TRBJ2-6; TRBD2 agrees at 14 bases. Germline V gives CDR1 SGHNT, CDR2 YYREEE (reference sequence). The V gene end was trimmed by 3 bases and the J gene end by 2 bases; junction bases not matched to a gene: 7. The CDR3 consists of 19 residues. The CDR3 loop reads CASSSLTSGGAAGANVLTF. The CDR3 bases are TGTGCCAGCAGCTCATTGACTAGCGGGGGGGCCGCTGGGGCCAACGTCCTGACTTTC.

There are many counts of this clonotype. The rearrangement links TRBV7-3 to TRBJ2-2, with 7 bases lining up with TRBD1. Germline CDR1 is SGHTA and CDR2 is FQGTGA. Trimming cost V 5 bases and J 0 bases; bases outside gene matches: 6. The CDR3 contains 16 residues. Written as DNA, the CDR3 is TGTGCCAGCAGCCTAAACCAGGGGGCGAACACCGGGGAGCTGTTTTTT. The encoded protein is CASSLNQGANTGELFF.

V and J are TRBV20-1 and TRBJ2-7; D not certain. V was pared by 1 base and J by 3 bases, with 13 bases between. Germline V CDR1 and CDR2: DFQATT, SNEGSKA (reference sequence). The CDR3 contains 14 residues. The CDR3, as DNA: TGCAGTGCTAGAGGGACCCTATCGAACTACGAGCAGTACTTC. Amino acids: CSARGTLSNYEQYF.

In its sample, this clonotype was seen a few times. The rearrangement uses TRBV4-3 and TRBJ1-2, with D perhaps TRBD1 (6 bases). The V gene lost 3 bases and the J gene lost 7 bases, with 12 bases spanning the gap. The CDR3 is made up of 13 amino acids. Germline lookup yields CDR1 LGHNA and CDR2 YSLEER. CDR3 amino acids: CASSQGHLRGYTF. The DNA of the CDR3 is TGCGCCAGCAGCCAGGGACATTTACGTGGCTACACCTTC.

This clonotype was counted a few times. This chain links TRBV7-3 with TRBJ2-1, with 9 bases identical to TRBD2. V trimming: 1 base; J trimming: 3 bases; junction bases outside the gene matches: 4. In germline, CDR1 is SGHTA, CDR2 FQGTGA. The CDR3 runs to 16 residues. CDR3 bases: TGTGCCAGCAGCTTAAGGGGCGGGGGGGGCTACAATGAGCAGTTCTTC. It translates to CASSLRGGGGYNEQFF.

The J gene is TRBJ1-2, the V gene TRBV7-2, with D uncertain. This CDR3 has 12 residues. From germline, CDR1 is SGHTA and CDR2 FQGNSA. Trimming took off 5 bases at V and 8 bases at J, with 12 bases between the two ends. The CDR3 nucleotides are TGTGCCAGCAGCCCCAGATCTTCGGGCTACACCTTC. This gives the protein CASSPRSSGYTF. The full variable domain, completed using reference TRBV7-2 and TRBJ1-2, is GAGVSQSPSNKVTEKGKDVELRCDPISGHTALYWYRQSLGQGLEFLIYFQGNSAPDKSGLPSDRFSAERTGGSVSTLTIQRTQQEDSAVYLCASSPRSSGYTFGSGTRLTVV.

This clonotype was seen many times. This chain joins TRBV5-4 and TRBJ2-7, with D tentatively TRBD1 (6 bases). Germline-derived CDR1 and CDR2 are SGHNT and YYREEE (reference sequence). CDR3 length: 15 amino acids. V was trimmed by 2 bases and J by 2 bases, leaving 14 bases between them. CDR3 coding DNA: TGTGCCAGCAGCTTTGAGACAGGAATCACCTACGAGCAGTACTTC. It encodes CASSFETGITYEQYF. The full variable domain, completed using reference TRBV5-4 and TRBJ2-7, is ETGVTQSPTHLIKTRGQQVTLRCSSQSGHNTVSWYQQALGQGPQFIFQYYREEENGRGNFPPRFSGLQFPNYSSELNVNALELDDSALYLCASSFETGITYEQYFGPGTRLTVT.

The J gene is TRBJ1-5, the V gene TRBV5-5, with 8 bases fitting TRBD1. CDR1 is SGHKS and CDR2 is YYEKEE in the germline V gene (reference sequence). Germline trimming cut 4 bases from V and 4 bases from J; bases unmatched to any gene: 7. The CDR3 is 15 residues long. The CDR3 spells CASSLTWTGNQPQHF. Written as DNA, the CDR3 is TGTGCCAGCAGCCTGACTTGGACAGGGAATCAGCCCCAGCATTTT.

The sample holds many counts of this clonotype. The chain uses TRBV28 and TRBJ2-6, with TRBD1 identical over 10 bases. The CDR3 totals 16 residues. V gave up 6 bases and J gave up 2 bases; unmatched junction bases: 4. Germline CDR1 MDHEN, CDR2 SYDVKM. The CDR3 nucleotides are TGTGCCAGCAGGACAGGGGGCTCCGCTGGGGCCAACGTCCTGACTTTC. Amino acid sequence: CASRTGGSAGANVLTF.

This clonotype was picked up a small number of times. This sequence joins TRBV12-3 or TRBV12-4 and TRBJ1-5; TRBD1 is a possible D gene (6 bases). Between the trimmed V and J ends, which lost 2 bases and 5 bases, there was a span of 10 bases. This CDR3 has 14 residues. The CDR3 DNA sequence: TGTGCCAGCAGTTTACAGGGGTTGGATCAGCCCCAGCATTTT. It yields the protein CASSLQGLDQPQHF.